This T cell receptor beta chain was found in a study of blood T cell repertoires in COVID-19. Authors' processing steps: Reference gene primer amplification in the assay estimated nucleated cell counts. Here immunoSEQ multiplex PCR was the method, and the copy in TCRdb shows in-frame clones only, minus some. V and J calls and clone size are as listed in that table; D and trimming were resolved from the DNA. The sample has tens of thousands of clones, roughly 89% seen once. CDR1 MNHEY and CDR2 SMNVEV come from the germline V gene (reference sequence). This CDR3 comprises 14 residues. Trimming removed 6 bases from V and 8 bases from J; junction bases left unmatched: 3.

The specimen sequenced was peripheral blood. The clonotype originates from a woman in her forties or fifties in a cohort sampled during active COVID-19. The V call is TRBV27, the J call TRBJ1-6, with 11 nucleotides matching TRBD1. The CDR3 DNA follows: TGTGCCAGCAGGCGGACAGGGGGCTATTCACCCCTCCACTTT. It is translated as CASRRTGGYSPLHF.